The 24 T cell receptor beta chains in this list originate from one sample, sequenced in a study of cytomegalovirus exposure and HLA in healthy donors. PCR amplification relied on 60 Vbeta primers (plus 13 Jbeta primers). The protocol was immunoSEQ multiplex PCR, while the TCRdb copy is restricted to in-frame clones and leaves out a portion. Altogether fewer than 250,000 clones are present, over 75% being singletons, with the ten largest covering about a tenth. Specimen: PBMCs. The receptors originated from a woman aged 45-60 years in good health and CMV-seropositive.

The rearrangement uses TRBV27 and TRBJ2-4; D gene uncertain. CDR1 is MNHEY, CDR2 SMNVEV, per germline (reference sequence). The V and J ends lost 8 bases and 3 bases respectively, with 14 bases between them. This CDR3 contains 14 residues. The CDR3 bases are TGTGCCAGCTGGCCCAGAGGTGTCAAAAACATTCAGTACTTC. Protein product: CASWPRGVKNIQYF.

The chain carries TRBV12-5 and TRBJ1-2, with a possible D match to TRBD1 (6 bases). The CDR3 spans 14 residues. Looked up from germline, CDR1 is LGHNT and CDR2 is FRNRAP. Trimming shortened V by 2 bases and J by 4 bases, and 11 bases separated the two germline ends. As DNA, the CDR3 is TGTGCTAGTGGTTTGTCCGGACAGATCTATGGCTACACCTTC. Translating gives CASGLSGQIYGYTF.

This chain links TRBV28 with TRBJ1-5, with 7 bases matching TRBD1. Trimming cost V 7 bases and J 3 bases; bases outside gene matches: 6. The CDR3 covers 14 residues. Germline lookup yields CDR1 MDHEN and CDR2 SYDVKM. CDR3 nucleotide sequence: TGTGCCAGCATCCGGGACAGCCTCAATCAGCCCCAGCATTTT. This codes for CASIRDSLNQPQHF.

This clone has more than one count but fewer than ten. Here the CDR3 DNA reads TGCGCCAGCAGCCCTACGACAGCCGGGGAGCTGTTTTTT. This gives the protein CASSPTTAGELFF. The chain has TRBV5-1 and TRBJ2-2; perhaps TRBD1 as D (5 bases). V lost 4 bases to trimming and J lost 6 bases, with 10 bases between them. Per the germline V gene, CDR1 is SGHRS and CDR2 is YFSETQ. There are 13 residues in the CDR3.

In this sample, this clone turned up a few times. The chain recombines TRBV30 with TRBJ1-1; no firm D call. V was cut by 0 bases and J by 3 bases, with 5 bases left in between. Germline assignment: CDR1 GTSNPN and CDR2 SVGIG (reference sequence). This CDR3 is 12 amino acids long. CDR3 region: CAWSVLDTEAFF. In DNA form, the CDR3 reads TGTGCCTGGAGTGTACTGGACACTGAAGCTTTCTTT.

CDR3 amino acids: CAPKRTGVLADTQYF. DNA for the CDR3: TGTGCCCCCAAAAGGACAGGGGTGCTCGCAGATACGCAGTATTTT. The chain joins TRBV2 to TRBJ2-3, with TRBD1 matching over 9 bases. CDR1 is SNHLY, CDR2 FYNNEI, per germline. V shed 11 bases, J shed 4 bases, and the junction held 13 bases outside the gene matches. The CDR3 covers 15 residues.

The chain joins TRBV10-1 to TRBJ2-7; 7 bases map to TRBD2. The germline V gene has CDR1 WNHNN and CDR2 SYGVQD (reference sequence). The CDR3 runs 13 residues. The V segment lost 4 bases and the J segment 3 bases; nucleotides outside the gene matches: 3. The CDR3 nucleotides read TGCGCCAGCAGTGTGGCTAGCGGCTACGAGCAGTACTTC. Residues: CASSVASGYEQYF.

The rearrangement links TRBV7-3 to TRBJ2-2, with D perhaps matching TRBD2 (5 bases). V was shortened by 5 bases and J by 7 bases, with 11 bases between the two germline ends. The length of the CDR3 is 13 residues. Germline V gives CDR1 SGHTA, CDR2 FQGTGA. The CDR3 sequence is CASSLPEGGELFF. The CDR3 DNA reads TGTGCCAGCAGCCTACCAGAGGGCGGGGAGCTGTTTTTT.

The J gene is TRBJ1-1, the V gene TRBV30; no firm D call. V was shortened by 0 bases and J by 5 bases, with 13 bases between the two germline ends. Germline values: CDR1 GTSNPN, CDR2 SVGIG (reference sequence). The CDR3 is 14 amino acids. The chain's CDR3 is CAWSVEGSMTEAFF. CDR3 nucleotides: TGTGCCTGGAGTGTTGAGGGTAGTATGACTGAAGCTTTCTTT.

This chain joins TRBV29-1 and TRBJ1-2, with D possibly matching TRBD1 (6 bases). CDR1 is SQVTM, CDR2 ANQGSEA, per germline. The CDR3 sequence is 12 residues long. V was pared by 2 bases and J by 3 bases, with 7 bases between. As DNA, the CDR3 is TGCAGCGTTGAATCAGGGGACTATGGCTACACCTTC. It specifies CSVESGDYGYTF.

J is TRBJ2-7 and V is TRBV4-3; no clear D. The length of the CDR3 is 13 residues. Trimming left V 0 bases short and J 6 bases short, with 9 bases between. The V gene's germline CDR1 is LGHNA and CDR2 YSLEER. The CDR3 here is CASSQDRKAEQYF. The CDR3 region has the DNA TGCGCCAGCAGCCAAGATCGAAAAGCCGAGCAGTACTTC.

V is TRBV19 and J is TRBJ2-1, with D tentatively TRBD2 (6 bases). Deletions cut 8 bases from V and 6 bases from J, with 17 bases between. This CDR3 region has 14 residues. The V gene's germline CDR1 is LNHDA and CDR2 SQIVND (reference sequence). The CDR3 here is CASWAGWAGNEQFF. The CDR3 nucleotides read TGTGCCAGTTGGGCGGGGTGGGCCGGCAATGAGCAGTTCTTC. Variable domain in full (rest from reference TRBV19 and TRBJ2-1): DGGITQSPKYLFRKEGQNVTLSCEQNLNHDAMYWYRQDPGQGLRLIYYSQIVNDFQKGDIAEGYSVSREKKESFPLTVTSAQKNPTAFYLCASWAGWAGNEQFFGPGTRLTVL.

This chain links TRBV10-3 with TRBJ2-5, with D tentatively TRBD2 (7 bases). This CDR3 region has 14 residues. V was pared by 10 bases and J by 4 bases, with 19 bases between. Looked up from germline, CDR1 is ENHRY and CDR2 is SYGVKD. Here the CDR3 DNA reads TGTGCCACCTCGCCGGAGGGGGGGGGAGAGACCCAGTACTTC. Translated: CATSPEGGGETQYF.

The V call is TRBV7-2, the J call TRBJ1-2; D perhaps matches TRBD1 (5 bases). The CDR3 loop spans 13 amino acids. V was shortened by 5 bases and J by 2 bases, with 9 bases between the two germline ends. The germline gives CDR1 SGHTA, CDR2 FQGNSA. CDR3 bases: TGTGCCAGCAGCCCGGGGGTGAACTATGGCTACACCTTC. This gives the protein CASSPGVNYGYTF.

The chain combines TRBV7-2 with TRBJ1-1; possible D gene TRBD1, 6 bases. CDR1 is SGHTA and CDR2 is FQGNSA in the germline V gene. CDR3 size: 13 residues. V was pared by 5 bases and J by 4 bases, with 11 bases between. CDR3 residues: CASSQKGGTEAFF. The CDR3 DNA follows: TGTGCCAGCAGCCAAAAAGGGGGCACTGAAGCTTTCTTT. Based on the CDR3 plus reference TRBV7-2 and TRBJ1-1, the full variable domain is GAGVSQSPSNKVTEKGKDVELRCDPISGHTALYWYRQSLGQGLEFLIYFQGNSAPDKSGLPSDRFSAERTGGSVSTLTIQRTQQEDSAVYLCASSQKGGTEAFFGQGTRLTVV.

The DNA of the CDR3 is TGTGCCAGCAGCTTAGATCCGGGGACAGGGGCTGAAGCTTTCTTT. It translates to CASSLDPGTGAEAFF. This rearrangement joins TRBV11-3 to TRBJ1-1, with 10 nucleotides matching TRBD1. Trimming removed 0 bases from V and 6 bases from J; junction bases left unmatched: 4. This CDR3 comprises 15 residues. Germline CDR1 reads SGHNT; CDR2 reads YENEEA.

In its sample, this clone was seen a few times. This chain links TRBV4-1 with TRBJ1-4, with D possibly being TRBD1 (6 bases). The CDR3 length is 16 residues. Germline CDR1 MGHRA, CDR2 YSYEKL. V was pared by 1 base and J by 1 base, with 10 bases between. The CDR3 region is CASSQVRTETNEKLFF. DNA of the CDR3: TGCGCCAGCAGCCAAGTTCGGACAGAAACTAATGAAAAACTGTTTTTT.

The chain couples TRBV19 to TRBJ1-2; the D is unclear. The germline CDR1 and CDR2 sequences are LNHDA and SQIVND (reference sequence). CDR3 length equals 15 residues. Trimming shortened V by 2 bases and J by 3 bases, and 13 bases separated the two germline ends. In DNA form, the CDR3 reads TGTGCCAGTAGTATATCCCCCACGGAGGACTATGGCTACACCTTC. Translating it yields CASSISPTEDYGYTF. Full variable domain (remainder filled in from reference TRBV19 and TRBJ1-2): DGGITQSPKYLFRKEGQNVTLSCEQNLNHDAMYWYRQDPGQGLRLIYYSQIVNDFQKGDIAEGYSVSREKKESFPLTVTSAQKNPTAFYLCASSISPTEDYGYTFGSGTRLTVV.

The V gene is TRBV5-1, the J gene TRBJ2-3; TRBD1 is a possible D gene (6 bases). The V gene lost 2 bases and the J gene lost 2 bases, with 18 bases spanning the gap. Germline values: CDR1 SGHRS, CDR2 YFSETQ. The length of the CDR3 is 17 residues. The CDR3 DNA is TGCGCCAGCAGCTTATACCCGGACAGAACGTTCACAGATACGCAGTATTTT. It yields the protein CASSLYPDRTFTDTQYF.

The CDR3 nucleotides are TGTGCCAGCAGCTTAGAAGGGACTAGCGGGTCCAATGAGCAGTTCTTC. It encodes CASSLEGTSGSNEQFF. This rearrangement joins TRBV11-2 to TRBJ2-1; 12 bases fit TRBD2. The CDR3 contains 16 residues. Germline CDR1 and CDR2: SGHAT and FQNNGV. Trimming took 0 bases from V and 6 from J; bases not matched to a gene: 3.

The V and J genes are TRBV7-2 and TRBJ1-2; tentatively, D is TRBD1 (5 bases). Trimming removed 3 bases from V and 4 bases from J, with 12 bases in between. This CDR3 region has 14 residues. Germline V gives CDR1 SGHTA, CDR2 FQGNSA. CDR3 sequence (DNA): TGTGCCAGCAGCTTCTGGCAGGGCGGCTATGGCTACACCTTC. Protein product: CASSFWQGGYGYTF. Together with reference TRBV7-2 and TRBJ1-2, the CDR3 gives the full variable domain: GAGVSQSPSNKVTEKGKDVELRCDPISGHTALYWYRQSLGQGLEFLIYFQGNSAPDKSGLPSDRFSAERTGGSVSTLTIQRTQQEDSAVYLCASSFWQGGYGYTFGSGTRLTVV.

The chain joins TRBV5-1 to TRBJ1-2; 7 bases map to TRBD1. The CDR3 consists of 15 residues. Germline V lookup: CDR1 SGHRS, CDR2 YFSETQ. Trimming took 4 bases from V and 5 from J; bases not matched to a gene: 11. In nucleotides, the CDR3 is TGCGCCAGCAGCCCGGGGGGGACAGTACAGTATGGCTACACCTTC. Its translation: CASSPGGTVQYGYTF.

The gene calls are TRBV7-2 and TRBJ2-7; TRBD2 aligns across 7 bases. Germline assignment: CDR1 SGHTA and CDR2 FQGNSA. This CDR3 is 15 amino acids long. V shed 5 bases, J shed 2 bases, and the junction held 9 bases outside the gene matches. The chain's CDR3 is CASSIGAGRTYEQYF. CDR3 nucleotide sequence: TGTGCCAGCAGCATAGGAGCGGGACGAACCTACGAGCAGTACTTC.

This clone was counted once. The chain uses TRBV7-8 and TRBJ2-2, with no clear D. With 3 bases removed from V and 0 bases from J, the gap between germline ends came to 14 bases. CDR1 is SGHVS and CDR2 is FQNEAQ in the germline V gene. This CDR3 comprises 17 residues. CDR3 protein: CASSFVFRVSNTGELFF. DNA for the CDR3: TGTGCCAGCAGCTTTGTGTTTCGGGTCTCGAACACCGGGGAGCTGTTTTTT. The whole variable domain, remainder taken from reference TRBV7-8 and TRBJ2-2, is GAGVSQSPRYKVAKRGQDVALRCDPISGHVSLFWYQQALGQGPEFLTYFQNEAQLDKSGLPSDRFFAERPEGSVSTLKIQRTQQEDSAVYLCASSFVFRVSNTGELFFGEGSRLTVL.